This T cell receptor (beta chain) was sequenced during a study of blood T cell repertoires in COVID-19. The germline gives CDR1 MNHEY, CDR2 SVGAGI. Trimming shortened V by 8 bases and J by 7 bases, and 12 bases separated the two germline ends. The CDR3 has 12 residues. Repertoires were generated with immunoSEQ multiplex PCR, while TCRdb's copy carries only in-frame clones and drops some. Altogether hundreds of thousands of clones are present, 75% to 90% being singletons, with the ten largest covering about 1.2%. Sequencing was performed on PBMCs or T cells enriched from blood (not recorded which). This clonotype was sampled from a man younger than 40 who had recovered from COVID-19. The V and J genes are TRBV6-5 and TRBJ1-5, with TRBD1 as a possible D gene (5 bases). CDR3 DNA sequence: TGTGCCAGCTACTCTCAGGGACAGCCCCAGCATTTT. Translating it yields CASYSQGQPQHF.